This T cell receptor beta chain was obtained from a study of T cells in Graves' hyperthyroidism and ophthalmopathy. RNA transcripts provided the source from which TCR beta CDR3 regions were amplified. HTBI primers were the set used in a first-round RT-PCR of the TCR CDR3. One entry per CDR3 protein results from TCRdb running MiXCR on the multiplex PCR reads. This sample has around 700,000 distinct CDR3 sequences, with 35% found just once. CDR1 is SGHTA, CDR2 FQGNSA, per germline. The CDR3 consists of 19 residues. Trimming took 5 bases from V and 6 from J; bases not matched to a gene: 17. The TCR sequence derives from a woman between 40 and 50 years old with Graves' hyperthyroidism. The gene calls are TRBV7-2 and TRBJ1-6; 9 nucleotides match TRBD1. The material sequenced was blood. CDR3 sequence (DNA): TGTGCCAGCAGCCCCGGGACAGGGTTGCTGTCACGTCGTAATTCACCCCTCCACTTT. It codes for CASSPGTGLLSRRNSPLHF.